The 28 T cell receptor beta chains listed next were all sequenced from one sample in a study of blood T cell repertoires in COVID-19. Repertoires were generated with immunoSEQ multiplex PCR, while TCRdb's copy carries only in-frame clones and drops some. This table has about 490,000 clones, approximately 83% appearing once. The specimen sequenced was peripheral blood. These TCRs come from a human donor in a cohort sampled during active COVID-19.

CDR3 coding DNA: TGTGCCAGCTCACCACAAACGAGTGCAACTAATGAAAAACTGTTTTTT. It codes for CASSPQTSATNEKLFF. The chain combines TRBV18 with TRBJ1-4; D not resolved. This CDR3 contains 16 residues. V gave up 1 base and J gave up 0 bases, with 9 bases separating them. Germline assignment: CDR1 KGHSH and CDR2 LQKENI. Full variable domain (missing parts from reference TRBV18 and TRBJ1-4): NAGVMQNPRHLVRRRGQEARLRCSPMKGHSHVYWYRQLPEEGLKFMVYLQKENIIDESGMPKERFSAEFPKEGPSILRIQQVVRGDSAAYFCASSPQTSATNEKLFFGSGTQLSVL.

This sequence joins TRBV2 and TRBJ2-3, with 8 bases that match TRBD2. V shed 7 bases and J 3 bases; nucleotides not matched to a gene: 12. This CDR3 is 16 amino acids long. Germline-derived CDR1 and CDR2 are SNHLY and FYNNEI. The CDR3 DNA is TGTGCCAGCACCTTCGAGCGGGAGCAGGTGACAGATACGCAGTATTTT. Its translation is CASTFEREQVTDTQYF.

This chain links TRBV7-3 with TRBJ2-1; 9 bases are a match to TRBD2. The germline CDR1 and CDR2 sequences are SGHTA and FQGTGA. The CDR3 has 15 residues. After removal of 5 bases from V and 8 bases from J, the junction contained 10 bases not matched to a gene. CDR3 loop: CASSPQSGGRDEQFF. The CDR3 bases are TGTGCCAGCAGCCCCCAGTCCGGCGGGAGGGATGAGCAGTTCTTC.

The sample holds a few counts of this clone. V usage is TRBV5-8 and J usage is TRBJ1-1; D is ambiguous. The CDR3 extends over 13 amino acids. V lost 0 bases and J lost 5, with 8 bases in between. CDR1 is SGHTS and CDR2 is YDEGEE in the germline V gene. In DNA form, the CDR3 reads TGTGCCAGCAGCTTGGACGGGAGGACTGAAGCTTTCTTT. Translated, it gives CASSLDGRTEAFF.

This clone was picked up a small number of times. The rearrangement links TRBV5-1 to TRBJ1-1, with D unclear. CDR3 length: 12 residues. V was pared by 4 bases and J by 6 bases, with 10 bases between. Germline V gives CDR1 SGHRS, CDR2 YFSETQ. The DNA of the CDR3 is TGCGCCAGCAGCGATCCGGGATCTGAAGCTTTCTTT. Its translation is CASSDPGSEAFF.

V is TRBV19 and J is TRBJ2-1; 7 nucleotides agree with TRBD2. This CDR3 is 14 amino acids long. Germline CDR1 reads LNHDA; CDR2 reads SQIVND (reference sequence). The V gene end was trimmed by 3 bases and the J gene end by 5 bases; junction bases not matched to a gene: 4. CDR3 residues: CASSMVGRDNEQFF. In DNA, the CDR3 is TGTGCCAGTAGTATGGTAGGGAGGGACAATGAGCAGTTCTTC.

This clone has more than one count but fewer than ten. The CDR3 region is CATSDRRLTDTQYF. CDR3 DNA sequence: TGTGCCACCAGTGACAGAAGACTTACAGATACGCAGTATTTT. The V gene is TRBV24-1, the J gene TRBJ2-3; D is unclear. The CDR3 spans 14 residues. V was shortened by 4 bases and J by 3 bases, with 10 bases between the two germline ends. Looked up from germline, CDR1 is KGHDR and CDR2 is SFDVKD.

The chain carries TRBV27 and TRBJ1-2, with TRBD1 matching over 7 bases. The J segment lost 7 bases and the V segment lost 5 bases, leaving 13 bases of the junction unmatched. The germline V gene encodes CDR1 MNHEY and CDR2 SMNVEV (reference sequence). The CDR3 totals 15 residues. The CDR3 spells CASSLHRGKLGGYTF. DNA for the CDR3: TGTGCCAGCAGTCTCCACAGGGGTAAACTGGGTGGCTACACCTTC.

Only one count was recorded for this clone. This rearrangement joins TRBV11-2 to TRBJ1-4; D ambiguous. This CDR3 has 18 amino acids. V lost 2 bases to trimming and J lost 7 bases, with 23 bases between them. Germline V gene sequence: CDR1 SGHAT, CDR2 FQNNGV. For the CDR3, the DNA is TGTGCCAGCAGCTTATGGACTAGCGGGAGACGGATTACTGAAAAACTGTTTTTT. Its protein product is CASSLWTSGRRITEKLFF. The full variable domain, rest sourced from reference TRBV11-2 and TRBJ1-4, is EAGVAQSPRYKIIEKRQSVAFWCNPISGHATLYWYQQILGQGPKLLIQFQNNGVVDDSQLPKDRFSAERLKGVDSTLKIQPAKLEDSAVYLCASSLWTSGRRITEKLFFGSGTQLSVL.

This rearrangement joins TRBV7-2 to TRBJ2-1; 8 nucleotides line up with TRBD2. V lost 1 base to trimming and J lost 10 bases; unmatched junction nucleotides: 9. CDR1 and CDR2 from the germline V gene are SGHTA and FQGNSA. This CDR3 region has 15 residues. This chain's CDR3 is CASSLEPGRGKEQFF. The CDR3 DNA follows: TGTGCCAGCAGCTTAGAACCCGGGAGGGGTAAGGAGCAGTTCTTC.

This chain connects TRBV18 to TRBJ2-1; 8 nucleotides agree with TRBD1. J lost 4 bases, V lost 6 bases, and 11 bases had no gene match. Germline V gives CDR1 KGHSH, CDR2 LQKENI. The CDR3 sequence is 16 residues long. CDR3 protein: CASSSRTGQEYNEQFF. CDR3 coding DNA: TGTGCCAGCTCTTCCCGGACAGGGCAAGAATACAATGAGCAGTTCTTC.

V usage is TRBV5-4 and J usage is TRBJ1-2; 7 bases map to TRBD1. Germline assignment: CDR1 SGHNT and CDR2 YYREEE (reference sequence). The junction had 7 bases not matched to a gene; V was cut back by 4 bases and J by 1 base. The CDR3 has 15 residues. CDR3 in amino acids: CASSPGTADNYGYTF. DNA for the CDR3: TGTGCCAGCAGCCCGGGGACAGCGGATAACTATGGCTACACCTTC.

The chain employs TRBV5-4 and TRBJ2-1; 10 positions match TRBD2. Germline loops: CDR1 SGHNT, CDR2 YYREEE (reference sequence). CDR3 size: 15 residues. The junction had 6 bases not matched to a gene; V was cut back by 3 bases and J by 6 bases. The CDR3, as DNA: TGTGCCAGCAGCTCACTAGCGGGAATTCGCAATGAGCAGTTCTTC. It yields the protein CASSSLAGIRNEQFF.

The CDR3, as DNA: TGTGCCAGCAGACTAGGGGGCTCTAGCACAGATACGCAGTATTTT. It encodes CASRLGGSSTDTQYF. V is TRBV28 and J is TRBJ2-3, with 7 bases matching TRBD1. The CDR3 contains 15 residues. Germline V CDR1 and CDR2: MDHEN, SYDVKM. V gave up 6 bases and J gave up 0 bases; unmatched junction bases: 6.

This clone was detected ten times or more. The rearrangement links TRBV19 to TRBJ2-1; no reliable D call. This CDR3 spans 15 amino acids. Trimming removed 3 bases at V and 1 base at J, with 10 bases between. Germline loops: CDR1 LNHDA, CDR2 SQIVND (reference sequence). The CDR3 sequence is CASSISSLSYNEQFF. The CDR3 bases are TGTGCCAGTAGTATCTCTAGTCTGTCCTACAATGAGCAGTTCTTC.

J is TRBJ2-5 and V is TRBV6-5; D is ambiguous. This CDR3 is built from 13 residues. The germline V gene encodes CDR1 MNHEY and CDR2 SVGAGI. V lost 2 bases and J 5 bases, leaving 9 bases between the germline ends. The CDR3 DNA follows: TGTGCCAGCAGTTACCTGGGCCGGGAGACCCAGTACTTC. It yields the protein CASSYLGRETQYF.

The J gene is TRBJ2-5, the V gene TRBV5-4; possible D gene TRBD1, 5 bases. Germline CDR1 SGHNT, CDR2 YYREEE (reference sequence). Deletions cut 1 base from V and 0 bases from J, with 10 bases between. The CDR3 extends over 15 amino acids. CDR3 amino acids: CASSLQGDYQETQYF. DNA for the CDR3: TGTGCCAGCAGCTTGCAGGGCGACTACCAAGAGACCCAGTACTTC.

The CDR3 DNA is TGTGCCAGCAGCCTGGGGACTAGCGAGCGATACAATGAGCAGTTCTTC. Its protein product is CASSLGTSERYNEQFF. The chain couples TRBV14 to TRBJ2-1, with 10 bases that match TRBD2. The CDR3 runs 16 residues. V gave up 4 bases and J gave up 4 bases; unmatched junction bases: 7. Germline CDR1 is SGHDN and CDR2 is FVKESK.

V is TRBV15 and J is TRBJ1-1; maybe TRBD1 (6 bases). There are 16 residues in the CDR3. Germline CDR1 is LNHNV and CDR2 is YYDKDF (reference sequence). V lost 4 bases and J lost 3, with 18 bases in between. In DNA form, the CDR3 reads TGTGCCACCAGCACCCCAGGGGATCCCGGGCACACTGAAGCTTTCTTT. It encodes CATSTPGDPGHTEAFF. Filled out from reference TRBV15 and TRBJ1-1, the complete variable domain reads DAMVIQNPRYQVTQFGKPVTLSCSQTLNHNVMYWYQQKSSQAPKLLFHYYDKDFNNEADTPDNFQSRRPNTSFCFLDIRSPGLGDTAMYLCATSTPGDPGHTEAFFGQGTRLTVV.

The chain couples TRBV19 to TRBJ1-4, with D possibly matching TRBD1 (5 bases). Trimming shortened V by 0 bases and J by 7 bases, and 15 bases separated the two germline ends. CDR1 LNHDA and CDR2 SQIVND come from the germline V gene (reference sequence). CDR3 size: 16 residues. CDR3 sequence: CASSIDRQAGLEKLFF. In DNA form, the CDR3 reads TGTGCCAGTAGTATAGATCGCCAAGCGGGACTTGAAAAACTGTTTTTT.

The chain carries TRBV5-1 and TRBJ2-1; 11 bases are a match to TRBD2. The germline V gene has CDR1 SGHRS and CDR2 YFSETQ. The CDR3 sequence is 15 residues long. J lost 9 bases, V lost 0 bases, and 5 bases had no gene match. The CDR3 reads CASSLVTSGSFEQFF. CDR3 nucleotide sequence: TGCGCCAGCAGCTTGGTTACTAGCGGGAGTTTTGAGCAGTTCTTC. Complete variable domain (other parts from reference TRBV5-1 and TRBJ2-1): KAGVTQTPRYLIKTRGQQVTLSCSPISGHRSVSWYQQTPGQGLQFLFEYFSETQRNKGNFPGRFSGRQFSNSRSEMNVSTLELGDSALYLCASSLVTSGSFEQFFGPGTRLTVL.

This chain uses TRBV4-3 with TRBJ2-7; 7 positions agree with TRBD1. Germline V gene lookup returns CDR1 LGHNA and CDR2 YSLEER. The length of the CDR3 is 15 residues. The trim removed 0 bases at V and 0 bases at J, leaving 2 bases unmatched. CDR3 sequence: CASSQDWDSSYEQYF. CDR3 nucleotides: TGCGCCAGCAGCCAAGATTGGGACAGCTCCTACGAGCAGTACTTC.

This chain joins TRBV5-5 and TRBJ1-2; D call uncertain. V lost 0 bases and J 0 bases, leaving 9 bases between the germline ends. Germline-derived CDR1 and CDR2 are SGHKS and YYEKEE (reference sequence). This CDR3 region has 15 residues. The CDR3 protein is CASSLVAAANYGYTF. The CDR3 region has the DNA TGTGCCAGCAGCTTGGTTGCGGCAGCTAACTATGGCTACACCTTC.

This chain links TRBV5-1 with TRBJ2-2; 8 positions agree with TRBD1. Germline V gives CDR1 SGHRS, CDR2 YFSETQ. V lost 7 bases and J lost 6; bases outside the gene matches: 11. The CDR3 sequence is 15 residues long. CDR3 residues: CASQTQTGVSGELFF. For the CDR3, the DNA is TGCGCCAGCCAGACGCAGACAGGGGTGTCCGGGGAGCTGTTTTTT.

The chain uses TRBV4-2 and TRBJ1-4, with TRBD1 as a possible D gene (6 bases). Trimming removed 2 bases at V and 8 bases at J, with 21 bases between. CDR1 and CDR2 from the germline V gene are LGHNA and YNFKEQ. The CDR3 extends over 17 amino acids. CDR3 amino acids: CASSQTTGTLLEEKLFF. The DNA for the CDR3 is TGTGCCAGCAGCCAAACTACCGGGACACTCCTAGAGGAAAAACTGTTTTTT.

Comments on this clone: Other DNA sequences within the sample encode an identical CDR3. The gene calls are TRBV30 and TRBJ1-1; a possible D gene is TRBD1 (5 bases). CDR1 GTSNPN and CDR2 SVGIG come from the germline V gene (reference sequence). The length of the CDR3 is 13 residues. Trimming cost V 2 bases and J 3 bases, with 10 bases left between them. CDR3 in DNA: TGTGCCTGGAGTAGGGGATGGGACACTGAAGCTTTCTTT. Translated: CAWSRGWDTEAFF.

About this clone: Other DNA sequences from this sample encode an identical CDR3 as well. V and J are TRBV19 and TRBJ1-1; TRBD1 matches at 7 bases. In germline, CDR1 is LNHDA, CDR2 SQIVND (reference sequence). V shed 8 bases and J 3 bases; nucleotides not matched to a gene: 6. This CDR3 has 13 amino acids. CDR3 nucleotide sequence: TGTGCCAGTCGAGGCCAGGGGGACACTGAAGCTTTCTTT. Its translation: CASRGQGDTEAFF. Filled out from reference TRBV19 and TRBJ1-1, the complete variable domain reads DGGITQSPKYLFRKEGQNVTLSCEQNLNHDAMYWYRQDPGQGLRLIYYSQIVNDFQKGDIAEGYSVSREKKESFPLTVTSAQKNPTAFYLCASRGQGDTEAFFGQGTRLTVV.

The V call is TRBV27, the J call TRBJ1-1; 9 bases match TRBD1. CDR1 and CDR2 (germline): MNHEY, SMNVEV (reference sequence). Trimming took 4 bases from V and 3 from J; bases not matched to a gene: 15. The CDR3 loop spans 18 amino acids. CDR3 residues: CASSSQSGTGLRYTEAFF. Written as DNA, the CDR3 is TGTGCCAGCAGTTCACAATCCGGGACAGGGTTGAGATACACTGAAGCTTTCTTT.